The rows below give T cell receptor beta chains drawn from one sample of a study of Ad26.COV2.S vaccination and SARS-CoV-2 variants. The repertoire was sequenced with immunoSEQ multiplex PCR; TCRdb's copy has only in-frame clones and lacks some. The sample gives hundreds of thousands of clones, about 89% of which show up once; approximately 1.5% is in the top ten. Here the sequenced sample was peripheral blood, taken in a trial of Ad26.COV2.S vaccine versus placebo. Every receptor here comes from a person aged 18-65 years who received the Ad26.COV2.S COVID-19 vaccine or a placebo. CDR3s include the opening cysteine and the closing phenylalanine or tryptophan. A D gene is named only where the DNA matches it firmly. Clone size, where shown, is once, few, many, or a class for clones that have expanded.

size: .; J: TRBJ2-3; D: .; V: TRBV7-3; CDR3: CASSPRRQFTSTDTQYF; DNA: TGTGCCAGCAGCCCTAGGCGGCAGTTTACCTCCACAGATACGCAGTATTTT
size: .; J: TRBJ1-4; D: .; V: TRBV18; CDR3: CASSPQASTNEKLFF; DNA: TGTGCCAGCTCGCCACAAGCCTCAACTAATGAAAAACTGTTTTTT
size: .; J: TRBJ2-5; D: .; V: TRBV6-4; CDR3: CASIPTASQETQYF; DNA: TGTGCCAGCATTCCGACAGCTTCTCAAGAGACCCAGTACTTC
size: .; J: TRBJ2-7; D: .; V: TRBV18; CDR3: CASSPGLTLSYEQYF; DNA: TGTGCCAGCTCACCAGGACTAACACTCTCCTACGAGCAGTACTTC
size: .; J: TRBJ1-1; D: TRBD1; V: TRBV25-1; CDR3: CASSPGGGEAFF; DNA: TGTGCCAGCAGTCCAGGGGGCGGTGAAGCTTTCTTT
size: .; J: TRBJ1-6; D: .; V: TRBV18; CDR3: CASSSSRNSPLHF; DNA: TGTGCCAGCTCCTCCAGCAGGAATTCACCCCTCCACTTT
size: .; J: TRBJ2-3; D: .; V: TRBV5-4; CDR3: CASSLRGGTDTQYF; DNA: TGTGCCAGCAGCTTAAGGGGGGGCACAGATACGCAGTATTTT
size: .; J: TRBJ2-1; D: TRBD2; V: TRBV19; CDR3: CASTSGAGDSYNEQFF; DNA: TGTGCCAGTACCTCTGGGGCGGGAGATTCCTACAATGAGCAGTTCTTC
size: .; J: TRBJ2-1; D: TRBD1; V: TRBV19; CDR3: CASGDRNPYNEQFF; DNA: TGTGCCAGTGGGGACAGAAACCCCTACAATGAGCAGTTCTTC
size: .; J: TRBJ2-7; D: TRBD1; V: TRBV9; CDR3: CASSVEGDRGNYEQYF; DNA: TGTGCCAGCAGCGTAGAGGGGGACAGGGGAAACTACGAGCAGTACTTC
size: .; J: TRBJ2-3; D: .; V: TRBV6-6; CDR3: CASSLSTDTQYF; DNA: TGTGCCAGCAGCCTAAGCACAGATACGCAGTATTTT
size: once; J: TRBJ2-3; D: TRBD2; V: TRBV10-1; CDR3: CASSEASGTPDTQYF; DNA: TGCGCCAGCAGTGAGGCTAGCGGGACCCCAGATACGCAGTATTTT
size: .; J: TRBJ2-7; D: TRBD1; V: TRBV5-4; CDR3: CASSQDRGREQYF; DNA: TGTGCCAGCAGCCAAGACAGGGGGCGCGAGCAGTACTTC
size: .; J: TRBJ2-3; D: .; V: TRBV3-1/TRBV3-2; CDR3: CASSQGGGGSWADTQYF; DNA: TGTGCCAGCAGCCAAGGTGGTGGGGGCTCGTGGGCAGATACGCAGTATTTT
size: .; J: TRBJ2-7; D: .; V: TRBV2; CDR3: CASSPGPTPTDEQYF; DNA: TGTGCCAGCAGTCCTGGACCGACCCCTACGGACGAGCAGTACTTC
size: .; J: TRBJ1-5; D: .; V: TRBV2; CDR3: CASKTGRSNQPQHF; DNA: TGTGCCAGCAAGACCGGGCGTAGCAATCAGCCCCAGCATTTT
size: .; J: TRBJ2-1; D: TRBD2; V: TRBV5-1; CDR3: CASSSSGLAEQFF; DNA: TGCGCCAGCAGCTCCTCCGGACTAGCAGAGCAGTTCTTC